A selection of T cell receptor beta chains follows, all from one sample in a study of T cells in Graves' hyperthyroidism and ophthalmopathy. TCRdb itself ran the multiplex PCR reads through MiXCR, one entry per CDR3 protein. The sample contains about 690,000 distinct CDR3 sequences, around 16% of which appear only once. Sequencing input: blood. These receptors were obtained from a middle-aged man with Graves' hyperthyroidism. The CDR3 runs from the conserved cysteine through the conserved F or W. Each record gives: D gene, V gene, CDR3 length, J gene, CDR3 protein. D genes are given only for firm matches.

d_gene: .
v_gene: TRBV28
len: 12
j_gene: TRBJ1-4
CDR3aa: CTSTTSGEKLFF

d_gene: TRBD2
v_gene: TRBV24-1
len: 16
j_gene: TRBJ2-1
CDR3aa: CATSAVTGGRYNEQFF

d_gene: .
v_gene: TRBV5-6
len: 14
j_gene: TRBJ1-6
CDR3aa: CASGSLDENSPLHF

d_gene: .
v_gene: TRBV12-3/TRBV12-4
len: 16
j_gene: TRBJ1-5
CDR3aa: CASSAGPGGSNQPQHF

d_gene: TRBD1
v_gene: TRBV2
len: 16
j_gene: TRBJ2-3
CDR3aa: CASSDNRGASTDTQYF

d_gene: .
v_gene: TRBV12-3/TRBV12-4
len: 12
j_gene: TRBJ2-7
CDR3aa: CASSLRHYEQYF

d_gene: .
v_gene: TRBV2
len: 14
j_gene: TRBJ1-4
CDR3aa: CASSGEQGGEKLFF

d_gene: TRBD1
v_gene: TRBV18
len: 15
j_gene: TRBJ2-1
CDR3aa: CASSPDAGQVNEQFF

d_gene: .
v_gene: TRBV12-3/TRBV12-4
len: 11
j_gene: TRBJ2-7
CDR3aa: CASRSNSEQYF

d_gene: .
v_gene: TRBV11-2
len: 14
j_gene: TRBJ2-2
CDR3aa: CASSFNWKTGELFF

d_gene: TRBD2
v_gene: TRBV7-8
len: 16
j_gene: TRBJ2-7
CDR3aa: CASSPNQERGRYEQYF

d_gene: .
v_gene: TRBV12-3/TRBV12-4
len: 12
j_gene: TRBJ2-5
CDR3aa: CASSSGLETQYF

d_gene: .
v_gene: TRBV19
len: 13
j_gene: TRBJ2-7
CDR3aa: CATAGQWTYEQYF

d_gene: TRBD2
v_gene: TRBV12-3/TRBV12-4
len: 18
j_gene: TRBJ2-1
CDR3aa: CASSLNDRAGDIYNEQFF

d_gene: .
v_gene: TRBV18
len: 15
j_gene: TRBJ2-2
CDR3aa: CASSPRHTNTGELFF

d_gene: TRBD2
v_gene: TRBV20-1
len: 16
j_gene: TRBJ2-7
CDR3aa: CSAREESGTSPYEQYF

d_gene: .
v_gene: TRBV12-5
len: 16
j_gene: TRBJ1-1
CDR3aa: CASGLVVRGGAAEAFF

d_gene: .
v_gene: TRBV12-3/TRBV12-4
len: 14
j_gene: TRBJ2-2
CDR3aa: CASSLNRNTGELFF

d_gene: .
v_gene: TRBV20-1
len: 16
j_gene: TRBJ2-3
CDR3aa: CSAPPTGPITTDTQYF

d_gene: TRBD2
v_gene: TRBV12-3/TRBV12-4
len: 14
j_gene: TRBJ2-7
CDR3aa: CASSAGLAGGEQYF

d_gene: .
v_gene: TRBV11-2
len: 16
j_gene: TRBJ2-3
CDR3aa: CVSSLVQGVGTDTQYF

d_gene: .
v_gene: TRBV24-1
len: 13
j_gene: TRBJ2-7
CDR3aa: CATSSGGSYEQYF

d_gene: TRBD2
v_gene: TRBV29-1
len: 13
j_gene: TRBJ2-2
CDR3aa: CSVIGGRIGELFF

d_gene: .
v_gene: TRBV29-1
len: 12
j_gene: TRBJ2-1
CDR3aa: CTGLTAYNEQFF

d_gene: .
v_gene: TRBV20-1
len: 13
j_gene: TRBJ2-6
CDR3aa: CSARDSGANVLSF

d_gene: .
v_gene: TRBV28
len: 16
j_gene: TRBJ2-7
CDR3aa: CASSPPGFRASYEQYF

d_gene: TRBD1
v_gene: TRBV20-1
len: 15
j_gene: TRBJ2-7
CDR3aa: CSASSMGQATYEQYF